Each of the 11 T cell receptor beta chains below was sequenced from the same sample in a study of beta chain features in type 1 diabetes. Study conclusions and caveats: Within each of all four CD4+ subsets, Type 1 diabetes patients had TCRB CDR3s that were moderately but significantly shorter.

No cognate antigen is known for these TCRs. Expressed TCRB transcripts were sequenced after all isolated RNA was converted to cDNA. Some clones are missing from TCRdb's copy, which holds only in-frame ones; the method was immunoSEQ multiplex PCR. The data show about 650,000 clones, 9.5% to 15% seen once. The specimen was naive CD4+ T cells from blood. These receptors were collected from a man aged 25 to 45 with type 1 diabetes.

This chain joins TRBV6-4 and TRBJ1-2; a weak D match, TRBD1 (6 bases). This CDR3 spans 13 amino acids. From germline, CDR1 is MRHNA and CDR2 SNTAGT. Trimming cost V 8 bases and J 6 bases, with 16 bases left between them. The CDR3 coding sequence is TGTGCCAGCTCGGGGGGGGCAGCGGATGGCTACACCTTC. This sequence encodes CASSGGAADGYTF.

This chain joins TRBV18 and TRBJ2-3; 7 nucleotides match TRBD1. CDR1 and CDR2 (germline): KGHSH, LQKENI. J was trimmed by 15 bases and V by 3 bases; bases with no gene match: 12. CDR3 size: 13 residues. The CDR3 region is CASSPPTGDVFYF. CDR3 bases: TGTGCCAGCTCACCGCCAACAGGGGACGTCTTCTATTTT.

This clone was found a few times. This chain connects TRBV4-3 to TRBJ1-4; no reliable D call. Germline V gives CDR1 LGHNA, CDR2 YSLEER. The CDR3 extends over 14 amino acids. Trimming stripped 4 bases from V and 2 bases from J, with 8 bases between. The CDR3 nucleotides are TGCGCCAGCAGCCGTACGAAGACTAATGAAAAACTGTTTTTT. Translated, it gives CASSRTKTNEKLFF.

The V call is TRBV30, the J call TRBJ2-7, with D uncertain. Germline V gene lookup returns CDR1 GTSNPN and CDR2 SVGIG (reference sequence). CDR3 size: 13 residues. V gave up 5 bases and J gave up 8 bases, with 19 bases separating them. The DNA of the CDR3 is TGTGCCTGGGAGCCGGGCCCTCATAGGAAGCAGTACTTC. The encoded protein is CAWEPGPHRKQYF. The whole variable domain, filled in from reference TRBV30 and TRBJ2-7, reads SQTIHQWPATLVQPVGSPLSLECTVEGTSNPNLYWYRQAAGRGLQLLFYSVGIGQISSEVPQNLSASRPQDRQFILSSKKLLLSDSGFYLCAWEPGPHRKQYFGPGTRLTVT.

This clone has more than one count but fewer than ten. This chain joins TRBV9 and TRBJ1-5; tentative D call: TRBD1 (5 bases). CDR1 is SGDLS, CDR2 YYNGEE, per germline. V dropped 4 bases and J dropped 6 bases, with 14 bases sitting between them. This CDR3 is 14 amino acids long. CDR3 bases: TGTGCCAGCAGCAAAGCAGGGTTGGGTCAGCCCCAGCATTTT. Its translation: CASSKAGLGQPQHF.

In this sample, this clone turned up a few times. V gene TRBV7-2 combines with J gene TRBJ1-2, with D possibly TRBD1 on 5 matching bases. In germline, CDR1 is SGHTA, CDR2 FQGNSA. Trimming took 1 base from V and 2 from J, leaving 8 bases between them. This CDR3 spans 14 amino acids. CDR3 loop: CASSLVAGNYGYTF. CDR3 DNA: TGTGCCAGCAGCTTAGTGGCAGGGAACTATGGCTACACCTTC.

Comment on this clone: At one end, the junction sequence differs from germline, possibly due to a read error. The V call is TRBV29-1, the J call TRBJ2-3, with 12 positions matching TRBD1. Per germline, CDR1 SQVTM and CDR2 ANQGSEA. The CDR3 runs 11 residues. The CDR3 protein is CSAGTGGAKDF. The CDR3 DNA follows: TGCAGCGCCGGGACAGGGGGCGCAAAGGATTTT.

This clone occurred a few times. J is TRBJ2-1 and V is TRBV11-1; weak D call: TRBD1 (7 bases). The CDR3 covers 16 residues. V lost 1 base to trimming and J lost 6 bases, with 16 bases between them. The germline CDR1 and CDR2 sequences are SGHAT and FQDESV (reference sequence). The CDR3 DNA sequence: TGTGCCAGCAGCTTAGGGAGGGCCACAGGGGTCAATGAGCAGTTCTTC. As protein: CASSLGRATGVNEQFF. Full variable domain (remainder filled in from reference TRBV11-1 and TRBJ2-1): EAEVAQSPRYKITEKSQAVAFWCDPISGHATLYWYRQILGQGPELLVQFQDESVVDDSQLPKDRFSAERLKGVDSTLKIQPAELGDSAMYLCASSLGRATGVNEQFFGPGTRLTVL.

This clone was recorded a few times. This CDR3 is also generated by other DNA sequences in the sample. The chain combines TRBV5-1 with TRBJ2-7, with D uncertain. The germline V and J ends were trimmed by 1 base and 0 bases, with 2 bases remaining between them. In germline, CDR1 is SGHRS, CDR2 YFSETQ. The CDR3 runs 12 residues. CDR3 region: CASSLPSYEQYF. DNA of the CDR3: TGCGCCAGCAGCTTGCCCTCCTACGAGCAGTACTTC.

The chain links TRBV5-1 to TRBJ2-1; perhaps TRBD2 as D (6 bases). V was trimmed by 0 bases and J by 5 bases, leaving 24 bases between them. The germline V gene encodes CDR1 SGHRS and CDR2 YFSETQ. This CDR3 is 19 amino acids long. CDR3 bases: TGCGCCAGCAGCTTGGAACCCAGCATCGTGGCGGGGAGGCACAATGAGCAGTTCTTC. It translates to CASSLEPSIVAGRHNEQFF.

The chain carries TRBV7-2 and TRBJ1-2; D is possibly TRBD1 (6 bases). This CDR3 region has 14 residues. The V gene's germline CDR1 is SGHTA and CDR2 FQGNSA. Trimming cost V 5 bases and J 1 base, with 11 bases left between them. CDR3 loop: CASSTRQVNYGYTF. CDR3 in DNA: TGTGCCAGCAGCACCCGACAGGTTAACTATGGCTACACCTTC.